The 2 T cell receptor beta chains below all came from one sample that was sequenced in a study of T cell responses to AZD1222 COVID-19 vaccine (dated by TCRdb to the early 2020s). The sample's time point label, in plain terms: baseline before first vaccination. The library was produced with the immunoSEQ multiplex PCR assay. TCRdb stores this immuneACCESS table with in-frame sequences only. Part of the clones is absent; in the studies checked, under half of the shortfall reflects unresolved V genes, and no reason is known for the rest. Here the sample has about 180,000 clones; 91% occur a single time. The ten largest clonotypes hold around 2% of the sample. The sequencing used peripheral blood, collected on day 0 of AZD1222 vaccination. These receptors were taken from an adult in good health.

The CDR3 is CASSFSQGIESNQPQHF. CDR3 DNA: TGTGCCAGCAGCTTTTCTCAGGGGATAGAGAGCAATCAGCCCCAGCATTTT. The V call is TRBV5-5, the J call TRBJ1-5; TRBD1 might be the D (6 bases). Germline V gene data show CDR1 as SGHKS and CDR2 as YYEKEE (reference sequence). The ends were cut back, 2 bases at V and 1 base at J, with 16 bases in the middle. This CDR3 comprises 17 residues.

The V and J genes are TRBV15 and TRBJ1-1, with unresolved D. Per germline, CDR1 LNHNV and CDR2 YYDKDF (reference sequence). V lost 1 base and J 1 base, leaving 4 bases between the germline ends. CDR3 length: 13 residues. The CDR3 bases are TGTGCCACCAGCAGAGCACAGAACACTGAAGCTTTCTTT. Encoded protein: CATSRAQNTEAFF.